These 27 T cell receptor beta chains were sequenced from one sample in a study of shared clonotypes between healthy human individuals. The repertoire was sequenced with immunoSEQ multiplex PCR; TCRdb's copy has only in-frame clones and lacks some. The data hold approximately 350,000 clones, with approximately 79% observed a single time. The sample taken for sequencing was memory CD4+ T cells sorted from blood. Subset specified: CD45RA-negative fraction. Source of these receptors: a man between 25 and 39 years old in good health.

The chain combines TRBV7-2 with TRBJ1-1; TRBD1 aligns across 8 bases. Unmatched junction bases numbered 11, after V lost 5 bases and J lost 0 bases. The germline V gene encodes CDR1 SGHTA and CDR2 FQGNSA. This CDR3 contains 17 residues. The CDR3 is CASSHLRQGNMNTEAFF. The CDR3 bases are TGTGCCAGCAGCCACCTCCGACAGGGGAATATGAACACTGAAGCTTTCTTT.

In its sample, this clone was seen once. The V call is TRBV7-9, the J call TRBJ1-1; D is uncertain. Germline V CDR1 and CDR2: SEHNR, FQNEAQ (reference sequence). Trimming removed 3 bases at V and 2 bases at J, with 7 bases between. The CDR3 consists of 13 residues. This chain's CDR3 is CASSFAGNTEAFF. CDR3 sequence (DNA): TGTGCCAGCAGCTTCGCAGGAAACACTGAAGCTTTCTTT.

The rearrangement links TRBV7-2 to TRBJ1-1, with a weak D call TRBD1 (5 bases). This CDR3 comprises 12 residues. Germline V gives CDR1 SGHTA, CDR2 FQGNSA. The germline V and J ends were trimmed by 3 bases and 6 bases, with 8 bases remaining between them. The CDR3 reads CASSFIRAEAFF. The CDR3 region has the DNA TGTGCCAGCAGCTTTATCAGGGCTGAAGCTTTCTTT.

V usage is TRBV9 and J usage is TRBJ1-1; the match to TRBD1 covers 12 bases. The CDR3 covers 21 residues. Germline values: CDR1 SGDLS, CDR2 YYNGEE. The ends lost 0 bases at V and 0 bases at J; junction bases unmatched: 15. This CDR3 is CASSVAERLGTGGPMNTEAFF. The CDR3 DNA reads as TGTGCCAGCAGCGTAGCTGAGCGACTCGGGACAGGGGGCCCGATGAACACTGAAGCTTTCTTT.

The chain has TRBV27 and TRBJ2-7; 9 bases are shared with TRBD1. The J segment lost 4 bases and the V segment lost 5 bases, leaving 9 bases of the junction unmatched. The CDR3 length is 15 residues. Germline assignment: CDR1 MNHEY and CDR2 SMNVEV (reference sequence). The CDR3 protein is CASSPSDRGWYEQYF. Written as DNA, the CDR3 is TGTGCCAGCAGTCCCTCCGACAGGGGGTGGTACGAGCAGTACTTC.

This clone was seen a handful of times. The rearrangement joins TRBV5-1 to TRBJ2-2, with TRBD2 matching 9 bases. Looked up from germline, CDR1 is SGHRS and CDR2 is YFSETQ. The CDR3 runs 15 residues. V was pared by 5 bases and J by 2 bases, with 4 bases of the junction left unmatched. The CDR3 bases are TGCGCCAGCAGGGCCCTAGCGGGAAACACCGGGGAGCTGTTTTTT. This translates into CASRALAGNTGELFF.

This chain joins TRBV6-5 and TRBJ2-7, with a possible D match to TRBD1 (6 bases). Germline V gene sequence: CDR1 MNHEY, CDR2 SVGAGI. There are 12 residues in the CDR3. The V end lost 5 bases, the J end lost 13 bases, and 18 bases lay between the germline ends. The CDR3 spells CASSALTGLRYF. The CDR3 DNA is TGTGCCAGCAGTGCGCTGACAGGTCTACGATACTTC.

V gene TRBV19 combines with J gene TRBJ2-7, with D possibly being TRBD1 (6 bases). CDR1 is LNHDA, CDR2 SQIVND, per germline (reference sequence). Trimming removed 10 bases at V and 4 bases at J, with 17 bases between. This CDR3 comprises 13 residues. CDR3 in DNA: TGTGCCACCACGAGGGGGTTAGGATACGAGCAGTACTTC. It codes for CATTRGLGYEQYF. Full variable domain (outside the CDR3, taken from reference TRBV19 and TRBJ2-7): DGGITQSPKYLFRKEGQNVTLSCEQNLNHDAMYWYRQDPGQGLRLIYYSQIVNDFQKGDIAEGYSVSREKKESFPLTVTSAQKNPTAFYLCATTRGLGYEQYFGPGTRLTVT.

The chain links TRBV30 to TRBJ1-5; a weak D match, TRBD1 (6 bases). Deletions cut 0 bases from V and 0 bases from J, with 9 bases between. CDR1 and CDR2 from the germline V gene are GTSNPN and SVGIG (reference sequence). The length of the CDR3 is 15 residues. The CDR3 loop reads CAWSVGHHSNQPQHF. CDR3 DNA sequence: TGTGCCTGGAGTGTGGGACACCATAGCAATCAGCCCCAGCATTTT.

This chain joins TRBV5-4 and TRBJ2-1, with 7 bases lining up with TRBD2. Trimming cost V 4 bases and J 4 bases; bases outside gene matches: 8. The CDR3 loop spans 15 amino acids. Germline V gene lookup returns CDR1 SGHNT and CDR2 YYREEE (reference sequence). In DNA, the CDR3 is TGTGCCAGCAGCGCCGCCGGGACTATTTACAATGAGCAGTTCTTC. It codes for CASSAAGTIYNEQFF.

V is TRBV5-4 and J is TRBJ2-7, with a weak D call TRBD2 (6 bases). CDR1 and CDR2 (germline): SGHNT, YYREEE (reference sequence). V lost 2 bases and J 6 bases, leaving 15 bases between the germline ends. The CDR3 is 14 residues long. CDR3 DNA: TGTGCCAGCAGCTTCCGCGGGACCGGGGGCGAGCAGTACTTC. Its protein product is CASSFRGTGGEQYF.

The rearrangement links TRBV18 to TRBJ2-7; maybe TRBD1 (6 bases). Trimming left V 3 bases short and J 7 bases short, with 16 bases between. Per germline, CDR1 KGHSH and CDR2 LQKENI. This CDR3 comprises 14 residues. Here the CDR3 reads CASSPSGQRGEQYF. The CDR3 DNA follows: TGTGCCAGCTCACCTTCGGGACAAAGGGGTGAGCAGTACTTC.

This clone was picked up a small number of times. The V gene is TRBV5-6, the J gene TRBJ1-1, with D maybe TRBD1 (5 bases). The CDR3 runs to 13 residues. Trimming removed 1 base from V and 7 bases from J, with 11 bases in between. CDR1 and CDR2 (germline): SGHDT, YYEEEE. The CDR3 coding sequence is TGTGCCAGCAGCTTGAGGGGTCCGGATGAAGCTTTCTTT. Translating it yields CASSLRGPDEAFF.

The chain carries TRBV27 and TRBJ2-7, with D uncertain. The CDR3 is made up of 16 amino acids. The germline V gene encodes CDR1 MNHEY and CDR2 SMNVEV (reference sequence). V lost 3 bases and J 2 bases, leaving 17 bases between the germline ends. The CDR3 region is CASSFHSEGSTYEQYF. As DNA, the CDR3 is TGTGCCAGCAGTTTCCACTCCGAAGGCTCCACCTACGAGCAGTACTTC.

The chain is built from TRBV4-1 and TRBJ2-5; 9 bases match TRBD1. This CDR3 has 14 residues. J was trimmed by 5 bases and V by 3 bases; bases with no gene match: 4. Germline V CDR1 and CDR2: MGHRA, YSYEKL. This chain's CDR3 is CASSQVTGGETQYF. CDR3 nucleotides: TGCGCCAGCAGCCAGGTGACAGGGGGGGAGACCCAGTACTTC.

The rearrangement uses TRBV6-1 and TRBJ2-1; D is possibly TRBD1 (5 bases). This CDR3 has 12 residues. Germline CDR1 MNHNS, CDR2 SASEGT. Trimming took 5 bases from V and 8 from J, leaving 10 bases between them. The CDR3 DNA sequence: TGTGCCAGCAGTAGGGGCTCCCATGAGCAGTTCTTC. Protein: CASSRGSHEQFF.

The rearrangement joins TRBV5-4 to TRBJ2-7; 10 nucleotides match TRBD1. V was pared by 6 bases and J by 1 base, with 4 bases of the junction left unmatched. The germline V gene has CDR1 SGHNT and CDR2 YYREEE (reference sequence). This CDR3 contains 14 residues. CDR3 DNA sequence: TGTGCCAGCATCCCGGGACAGGGGTCCTACGAGCAGTACTTC. It yields the protein CASIPGQGSYEQYF. The whole variable domain, filled in from reference TRBV5-4 and TRBJ2-7, reads ETGVTQSPTHLIKTRGQQVTLRCSSQSGHNTVSWYQQALGQGPQFIFQYYREEENGRGNFPPRFSGLQFPNYSSELNVNALELDDSALYLCASIPGQGSYEQYFGPGTRLTVT.

This chain connects TRBV11-2 to TRBJ2-1; 10 nucleotides match TRBD2. Germline values: CDR1 SGHAT, CDR2 FQNNGV. The CDR3 is made up of 18 amino acids. V lost 0 bases and J lost 4; bases outside the gene matches: 9. The CDR3 DNA reads as TGTGCCAGCAGCTTAGATGGGAGTAGCGGGAGGTTGTACAATGAGCAGTTCTTC. It translates to CASSLDGSSGRLYNEQFF.

This sequence joins TRBV7-2 and TRBJ2-5; 9 bases align to TRBD1. Per the germline V gene, CDR1 is SGHTA and CDR2 is FQGNSA. The CDR3 covers 16 residues. With 5 bases clipped from V and 7 bases from J, the junction kept 14 bases outside the gene matches. In DNA, the CDR3 is TGTGCCAGCAGCACCCGGGACAGGGTCGCCCGTGGGACCCAGTACTTC. Translation: CASSTRDRVARGTQYF. The full variable domain, rest sourced from reference TRBV7-2 and TRBJ2-5, is GAGVSQSPSNKVTEKGKDVELRCDPISGHTALYWYRQSLGQGLEFLIYFQGNSAPDKSGLPSDRFSAERTGGSVSTLTIQRTQQEDSAVYLCASSTRDRVARGTQYFGPGTRLLVL.

A few counts support this clone. Here the CDR3 DNA reads TGTGCCAGCACCCTGAACACTGAAGCTTTCTTT. Translation gives CASTLNTEAFF. This sequence joins TRBV2 and TRBJ1-1, with D uncertain. The CDR3 runs 11 residues. With 7 bases removed from V and 0 bases from J, the gap between germline ends came to 3 bases. CDR1 is SNHLY, CDR2 FYNNEI, per germline.

The rearrangement uses TRBV4-3 and TRBJ2-1; D is unclear. V was shortened by 0 bases and J by 6 bases, with 6 bases between the two germline ends. The CDR3 covers 13 residues. CDR1 and CDR2 (germline): LGHNA, YSLEER. The CDR3 coding sequence is TGCGCCAGCAGCCAAGATCTTGGCAATGAGCAGTTCTTC. Amino acids: CASSQDLGNEQFF.

This clone was detected only a few times. CDR3 protein: CASGFGEETQYF. Here the CDR3 DNA reads TGTGCCAGTGGATTCGGGGAAGAGACCCAGTACTTC. The J gene is TRBJ2-5, the V gene TRBV2, with D tentatively TRBD2 (5 bases). The CDR3 has 12 amino acids. The V and J ends lost 9 bases and 3 bases respectively, with 11 bases between them. The germline gives CDR1 SNHLY, CDR2 FYNNEI.

This clone was seen only a few times. The V and J genes are TRBV11-3 and TRBJ2-2, with unresolved D. The germline CDR1 and CDR2 sequences are SGHNT and YENEEA. The V end lost 5 bases, the J end lost 1 base, and 8 bases lay between the germline ends. The CDR3 runs 14 residues. CDR3 nucleotide sequence: TGTGCCAGCAGCGCAGTAGTGAACACCGGGGAGCTGTTTTTT. Protein sequence: CASSAVVNTGELFF.

The rearrangement links TRBV4-2 to TRBJ2-3; D ambiguous. Between the trimmed V and J ends, which lost 4 bases and 5 bases, there was a span of 10 bases. The length of the CDR3 is 13 residues. The germline gives CDR1 LGHNA, CDR2 YNFKEQ. CDR3 DNA: TGTGCCAGCAGCCTATTAAAAGGAGATACGCAGTATTTT. Its protein is CASSLLKGDTQYF.

The V gene is TRBV7-9, the J gene TRBJ2-1; unclear D gene. Trimming removed 5 bases at V and 1 base at J, with 12 bases between. This CDR3 is built from 15 residues. Germline assignment: CDR1 SEHNR and CDR2 FQNEAQ (reference sequence). The CDR3 sequence is CASSRALGSYNEQFF. In DNA, the CDR3 is TGTGCCAGCAGCAGGGCCCTAGGATCCTACAATGAGCAGTTCTTC.

The chain uses TRBV5-1 and TRBJ1-1, with TRBD1 matching over 7 bases. The germline V gene encodes CDR1 SGHRS and CDR2 YFSETQ. The CDR3 covers 16 residues. The V and J ends lost 4 bases and 0 bases, in that order; junction bases with no gene match: 9. CDR3 DNA sequence: TGCGCCAGCAGCGTACGACAGGGAGGGGTGAACACTGAAGCTTTCTTT. This gives the protein CASSVRQGGVNTEAFF.

This rearrangement joins TRBV11-2 to TRBJ2-1, with 10 bases that match TRBD2. The junction had 6 bases not matched to a gene; V was cut back by 3 bases and J by 7 bases. CDR1 and CDR2 from the germline V gene are SGHAT and FQNNGV. This CDR3 region has 15 residues. Here the CDR3 reads CASSLLAGGKNEQFF. The CDR3 DNA reads as TGTGCCAGCAGCTTGTTAGCGGGAGGTAAAAATGAGCAGTTCTTC.